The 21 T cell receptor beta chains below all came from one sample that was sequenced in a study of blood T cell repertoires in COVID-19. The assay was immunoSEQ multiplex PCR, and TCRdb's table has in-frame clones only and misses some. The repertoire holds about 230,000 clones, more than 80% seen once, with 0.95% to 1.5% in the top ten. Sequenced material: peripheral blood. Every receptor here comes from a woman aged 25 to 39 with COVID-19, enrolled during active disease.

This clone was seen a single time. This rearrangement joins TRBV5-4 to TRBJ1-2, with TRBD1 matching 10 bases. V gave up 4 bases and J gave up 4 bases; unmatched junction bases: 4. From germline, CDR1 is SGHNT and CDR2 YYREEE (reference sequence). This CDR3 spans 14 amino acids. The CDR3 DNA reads TGTGCCAGCAGCCGGGACAGGGGTGGCTATGGCTACACCTTC. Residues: CASSRDRGGYGYTF.

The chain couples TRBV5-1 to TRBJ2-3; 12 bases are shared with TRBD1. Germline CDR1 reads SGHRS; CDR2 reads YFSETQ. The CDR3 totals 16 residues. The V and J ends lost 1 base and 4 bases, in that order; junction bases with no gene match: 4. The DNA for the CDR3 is TGCGCCAGCAGCTTGCAGGGACAGGGGGCCGCAGATACGCAGTATTTT. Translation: CASSLQGQGAADTQYF.

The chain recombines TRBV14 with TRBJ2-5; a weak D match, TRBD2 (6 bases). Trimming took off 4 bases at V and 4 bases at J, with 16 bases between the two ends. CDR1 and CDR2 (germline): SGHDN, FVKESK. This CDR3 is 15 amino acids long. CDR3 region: CASSRWGGTRETQYF. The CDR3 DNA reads TGTGCCAGCAGCCGTTGGGGCGGGACGCGAGAGACCCAGTACTTC.

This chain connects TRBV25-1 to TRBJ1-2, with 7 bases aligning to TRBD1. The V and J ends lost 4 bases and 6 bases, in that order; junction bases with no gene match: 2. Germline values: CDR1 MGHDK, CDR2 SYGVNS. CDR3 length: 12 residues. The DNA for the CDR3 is TGTGCCAGCAGTGTGACAGGGAATGGCTACACCTTC. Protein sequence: CASSVTGNGYTF.

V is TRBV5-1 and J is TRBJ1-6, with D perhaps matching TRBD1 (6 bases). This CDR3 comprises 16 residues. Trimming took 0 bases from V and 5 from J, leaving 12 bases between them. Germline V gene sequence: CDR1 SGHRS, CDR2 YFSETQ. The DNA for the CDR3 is TGCGCCAGCAGCTTGGCGCCGGGACAAAATAATTCACCCCTCCACTTT. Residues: CASSLAPGQNNSPLHF.

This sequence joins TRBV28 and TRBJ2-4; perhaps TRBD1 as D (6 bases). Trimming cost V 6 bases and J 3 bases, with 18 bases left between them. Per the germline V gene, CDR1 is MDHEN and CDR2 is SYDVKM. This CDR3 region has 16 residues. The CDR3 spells CASRYYRELGKNIQYF. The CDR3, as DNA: TGTGCCAGCAGATACTACAGGGAGTTGGGCAAAAACATTCAGTACTTC.

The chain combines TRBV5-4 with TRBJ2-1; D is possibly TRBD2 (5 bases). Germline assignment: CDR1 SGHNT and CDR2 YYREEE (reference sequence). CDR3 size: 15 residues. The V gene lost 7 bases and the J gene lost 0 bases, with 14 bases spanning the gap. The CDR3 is CASERPRGSYNEQFF. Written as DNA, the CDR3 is TGTGCCAGCGAGCGGCCGCGCGGCTCCTACAATGAGCAGTTCTTC.

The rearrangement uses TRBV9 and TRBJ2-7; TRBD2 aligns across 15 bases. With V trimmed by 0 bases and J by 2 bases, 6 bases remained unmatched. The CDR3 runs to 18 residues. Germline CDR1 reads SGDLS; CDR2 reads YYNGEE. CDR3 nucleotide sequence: TGTGCCAGCAGCGTAGGGACTAGCGGGGGGGCCCGGGCCTACGAGCAGTACTTC. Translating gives CASSVGTSGGARAYEQYF.

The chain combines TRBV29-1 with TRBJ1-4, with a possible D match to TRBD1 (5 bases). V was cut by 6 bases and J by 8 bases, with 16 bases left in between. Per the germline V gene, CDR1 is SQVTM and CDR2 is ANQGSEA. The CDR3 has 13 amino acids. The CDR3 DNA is TGCAGCGTCTGGACATCCGGTAAAGAAAAACTGTTTTTT. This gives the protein CSVWTSGKEKLFF. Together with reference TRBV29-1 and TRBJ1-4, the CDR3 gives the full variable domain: SAVISQKPSRDICQRGTSLTIQCQVDSQVTMMFWYRQQPGQSLTLIATANQGSEATYESGFVIDKFPISRPNLTFSTLTVSNMSPEDSSIYLCSVWTSGKEKLFFGSGTQLSVL.

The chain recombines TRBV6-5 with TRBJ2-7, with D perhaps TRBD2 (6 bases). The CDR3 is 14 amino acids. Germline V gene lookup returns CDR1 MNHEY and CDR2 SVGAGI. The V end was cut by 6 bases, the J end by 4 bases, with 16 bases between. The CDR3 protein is CASSPAGFGYEQYF. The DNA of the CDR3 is TGTGCCAGCAGCCCCGCGGGGTTCGGATACGAGCAGTACTTC.

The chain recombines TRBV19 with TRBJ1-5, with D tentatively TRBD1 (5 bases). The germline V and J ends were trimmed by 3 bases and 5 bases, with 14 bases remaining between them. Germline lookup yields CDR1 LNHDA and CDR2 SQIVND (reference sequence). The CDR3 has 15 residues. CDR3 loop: CASSIWSRVDQPQHF. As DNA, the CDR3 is TGTGCCAGTAGTATTTGGAGCAGGGTCGATCAGCCCCAGCATTTT.

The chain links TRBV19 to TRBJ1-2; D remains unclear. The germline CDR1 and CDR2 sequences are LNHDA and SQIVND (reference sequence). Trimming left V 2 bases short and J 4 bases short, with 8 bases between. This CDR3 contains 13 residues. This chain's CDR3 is CASSITEVYGYTF. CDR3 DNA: TGTGCCAGTAGTATAACGGAGGTCTATGGCTACACCTTC.

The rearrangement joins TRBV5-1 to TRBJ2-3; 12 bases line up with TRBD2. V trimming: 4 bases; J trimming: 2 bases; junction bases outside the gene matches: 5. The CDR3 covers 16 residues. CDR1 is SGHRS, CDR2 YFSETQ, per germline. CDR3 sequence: CASSGGLAGPTDTQYF. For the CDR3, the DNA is TGCGCCAGCAGCGGAGGACTAGCGGGGCCCACAGATACGCAGTATTTT.

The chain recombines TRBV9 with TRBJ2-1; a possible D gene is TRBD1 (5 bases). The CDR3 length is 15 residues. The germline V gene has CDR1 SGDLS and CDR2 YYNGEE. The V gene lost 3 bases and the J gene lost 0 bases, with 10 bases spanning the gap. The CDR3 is CASSEGASSYNEQFF. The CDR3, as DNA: TGTGCCAGCAGCGAAGGGGCGAGCTCCTACAATGAGCAGTTCTTC. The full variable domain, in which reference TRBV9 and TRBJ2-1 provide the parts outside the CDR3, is DSGVTQTPKHLITATGQRVTLRCSPRSGDLSVYWYQQSLDQGLQFLIQYYNGEERAKGNILERFSAQQFPDLHSELNLSSLELGDSALYFCASSEGASSYNEQFFGPGTRLTVL.

The CDR3 sequence is CASSLRQGADEQFF. CDR3 coding DNA: TGTGCCAGCAGCTTGAGACAGGGGGCGGATGAGCAGTTCTTC. The chain couples TRBV7-3 to TRBJ2-1, with 10 bases matching TRBD1. The CDR3 loop spans 14 amino acids. Germline V gene lookup returns CDR1 SGHTA and CDR2 FQGTGA. V shed 3 bases, J shed 8 bases, and the junction held 4 bases outside the gene matches.

CDR3: CASSISSGVGYEQYF. CDR3 sequence (DNA): TGTGCCAGTAGTATTAGCTCGGGAGTAGGCTACGAGCAGTACTTC. V is TRBV19 and J is TRBJ2-7, with D tentatively TRBD2 (6 bases). Germline loops: CDR1 LNHDA, CDR2 SQIVND (reference sequence). V lost 3 bases, J lost 3 bases, and 15 bases lay in between. The CDR3 spans 15 residues.

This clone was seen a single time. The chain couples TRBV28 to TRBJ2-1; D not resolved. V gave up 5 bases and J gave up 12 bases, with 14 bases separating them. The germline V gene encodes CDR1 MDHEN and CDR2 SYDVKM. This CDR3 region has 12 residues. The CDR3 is CASSVLQLRQFF. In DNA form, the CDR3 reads TGTGCCAGCAGTGTGCTGCAATTGAGGCAGTTCTTC. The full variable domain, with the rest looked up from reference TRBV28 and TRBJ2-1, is DVKVTQSSRYLVKRTGEKVFLECVQDMDHENMFWYRQDPGLGLRLIYFSYDVKMKEKGDIPEGYSVSREKKERFSLILESASTNQTSMYLCASSVLQLRQFFGPGTRLTVL.

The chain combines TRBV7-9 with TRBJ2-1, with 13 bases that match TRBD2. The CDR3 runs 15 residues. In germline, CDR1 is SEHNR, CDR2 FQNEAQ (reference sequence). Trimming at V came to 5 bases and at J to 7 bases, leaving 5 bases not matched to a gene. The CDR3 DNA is TGTGCCAGCAGCCGACTAGCGGGGGGAGGGAATGAGCAGTTCTTC. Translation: CASSRLAGGGNEQFF.

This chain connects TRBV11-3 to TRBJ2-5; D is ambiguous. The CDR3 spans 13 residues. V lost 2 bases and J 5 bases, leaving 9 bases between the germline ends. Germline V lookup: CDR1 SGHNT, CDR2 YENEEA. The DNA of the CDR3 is TGTGCCAGCAGCTTACGGGTCTGGGAGACCCAGTACTTC. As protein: CASSLRVWETQYF.

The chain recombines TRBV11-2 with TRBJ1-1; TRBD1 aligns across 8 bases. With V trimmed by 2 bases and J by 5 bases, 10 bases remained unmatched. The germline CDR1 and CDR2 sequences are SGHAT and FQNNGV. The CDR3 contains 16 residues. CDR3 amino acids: CASSLRMGDRQTEAFF. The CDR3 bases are TGTGCCAGCAGCTTAAGAATGGGGGACAGGCAAACTGAAGCTTTCTTT.

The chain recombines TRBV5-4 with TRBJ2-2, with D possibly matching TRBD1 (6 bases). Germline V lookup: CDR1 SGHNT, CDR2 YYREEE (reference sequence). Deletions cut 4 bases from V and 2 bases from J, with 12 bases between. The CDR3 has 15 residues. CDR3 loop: CASSTGTTNTGELFF. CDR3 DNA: TGTGCCAGCAGCACCGGGACAACAAACACCGGGGAGCTGTTTTTT.